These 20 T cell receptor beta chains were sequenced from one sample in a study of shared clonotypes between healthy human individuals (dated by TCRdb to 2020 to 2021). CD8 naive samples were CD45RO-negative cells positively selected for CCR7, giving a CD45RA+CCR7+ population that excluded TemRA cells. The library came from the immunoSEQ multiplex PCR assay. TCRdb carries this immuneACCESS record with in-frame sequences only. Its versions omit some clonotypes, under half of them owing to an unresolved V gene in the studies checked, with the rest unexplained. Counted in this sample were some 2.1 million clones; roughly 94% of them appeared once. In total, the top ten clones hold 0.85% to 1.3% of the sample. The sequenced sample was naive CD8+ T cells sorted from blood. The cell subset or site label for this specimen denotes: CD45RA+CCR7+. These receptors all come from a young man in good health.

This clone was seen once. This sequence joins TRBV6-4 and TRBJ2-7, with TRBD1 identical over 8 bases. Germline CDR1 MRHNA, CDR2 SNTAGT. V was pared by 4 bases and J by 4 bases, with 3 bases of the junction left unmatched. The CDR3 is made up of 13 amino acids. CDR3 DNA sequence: TGTGCCAGCAGTGTACAGGGGGGATACGAGCAGTACTTC. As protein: CASSVQGGYEQYF.

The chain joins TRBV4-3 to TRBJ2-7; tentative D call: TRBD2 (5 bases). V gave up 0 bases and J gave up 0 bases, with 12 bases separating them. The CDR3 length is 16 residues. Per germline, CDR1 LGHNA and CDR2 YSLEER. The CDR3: CASSQDRPSFSYEQYF. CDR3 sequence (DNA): TGCGCCAGCAGCCAAGATAGGCCTAGCTTCTCCTACGAGCAGTACTTC.

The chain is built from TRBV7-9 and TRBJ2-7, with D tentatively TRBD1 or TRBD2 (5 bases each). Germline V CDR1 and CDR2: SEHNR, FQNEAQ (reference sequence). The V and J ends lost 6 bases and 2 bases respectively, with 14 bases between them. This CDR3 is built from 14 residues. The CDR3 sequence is CASRPLMGAYEQYF. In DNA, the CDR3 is TGTGCCAGCAGGCCACTGATGGGGGCCTACGAGCAGTACTTC.

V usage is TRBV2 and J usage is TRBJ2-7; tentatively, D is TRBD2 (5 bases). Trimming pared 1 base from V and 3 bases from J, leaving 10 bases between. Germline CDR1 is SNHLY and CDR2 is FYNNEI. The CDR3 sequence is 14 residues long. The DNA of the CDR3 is TGTGCCAGCAGTGAAGGGGTAGCGCTCTACGAGCAGTACTTC. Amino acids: CASSEGVALYEQYF.

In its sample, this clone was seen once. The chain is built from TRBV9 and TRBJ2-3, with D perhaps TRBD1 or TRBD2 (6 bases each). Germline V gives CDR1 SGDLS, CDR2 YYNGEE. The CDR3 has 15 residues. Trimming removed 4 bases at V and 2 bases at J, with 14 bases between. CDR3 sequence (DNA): TGTGCCAGCAGCTCCGAAGGGGGGAACACAGATACGCAGTATTTT. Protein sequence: CASSSEGGNTDTQYF.

Written as DNA, the CDR3 is TGTGCCAGTTCTTTAGATTGGACAGACTACGAGCAGTACTTC. Its protein is CASSLDWTDYEQYF. The rearrangement uses TRBV15 and TRBJ2-7; D perhaps matches TRBD1 (6 bases). Germline CDR1 LNHNV, CDR2 YYDKDF (reference sequence). V lost 10 bases and J 3 bases, leaving 19 bases between the germline ends. The CDR3 is 14 residues long.

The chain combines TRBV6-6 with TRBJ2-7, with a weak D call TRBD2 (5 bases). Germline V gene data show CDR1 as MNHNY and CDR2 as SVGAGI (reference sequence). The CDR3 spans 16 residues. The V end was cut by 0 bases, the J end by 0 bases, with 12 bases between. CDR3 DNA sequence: TGTGCCAGCAGTTACTCTAGCGAAACCTACTCCTACGAGCAGTACTTC. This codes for CASSYSSETYSYEQYF.

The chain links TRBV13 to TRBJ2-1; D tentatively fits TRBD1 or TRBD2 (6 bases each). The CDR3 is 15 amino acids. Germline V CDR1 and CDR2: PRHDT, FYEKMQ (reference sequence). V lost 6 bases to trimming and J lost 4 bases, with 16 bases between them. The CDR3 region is CASSQGTRGYNEQFF. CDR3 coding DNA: TGTGCCAGCAGTCAGGGGACCCGGGGGTACAATGAGCAGTTCTTC.

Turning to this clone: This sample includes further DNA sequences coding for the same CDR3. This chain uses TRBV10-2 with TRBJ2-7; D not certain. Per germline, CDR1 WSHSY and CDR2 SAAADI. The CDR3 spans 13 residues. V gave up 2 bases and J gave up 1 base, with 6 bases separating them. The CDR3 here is CASSEGQSYEQYF. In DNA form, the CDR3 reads TGCGCCAGCAGTGAGGGGCAGTCCTACGAGCAGTACTTC.

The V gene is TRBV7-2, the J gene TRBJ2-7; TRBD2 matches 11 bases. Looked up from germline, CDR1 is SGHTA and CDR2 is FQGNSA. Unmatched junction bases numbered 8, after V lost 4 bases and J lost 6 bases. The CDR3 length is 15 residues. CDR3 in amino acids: CASSSLTSGSSEQYF. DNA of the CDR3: TGTGCCAGCAGCTCTCTTACTAGCGGGAGTTCCGAGCAGTACTTC. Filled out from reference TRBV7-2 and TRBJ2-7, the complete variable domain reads GAGVSQSPSNKVTEKGKDVELRCDPISGHTALYWYRQSLGQGLEFLIYFQGNSAPDKSGLPSDRFSAERTGGSVSTLTIQRTQQEDSAVYLCASSSLTSGSSEQYFGPGTRLTVT.

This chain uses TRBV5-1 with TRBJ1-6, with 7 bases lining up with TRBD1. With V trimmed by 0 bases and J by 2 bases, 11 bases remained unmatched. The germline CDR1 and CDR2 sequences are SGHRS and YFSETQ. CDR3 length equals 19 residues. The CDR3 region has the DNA TGCGCCAGCAGCTTGGACTCTTCGTCGGACAGGACCTATAATTCACCCCTCCACTTT. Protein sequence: CASSLDSSSDRTYNSPLHF.

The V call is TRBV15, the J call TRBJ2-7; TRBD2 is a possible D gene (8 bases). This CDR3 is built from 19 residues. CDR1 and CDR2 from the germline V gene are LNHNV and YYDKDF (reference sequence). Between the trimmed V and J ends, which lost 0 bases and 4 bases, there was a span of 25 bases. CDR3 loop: CATSRDGDRGAGVGYEQYF. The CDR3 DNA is TGTGCCACCAGCAGAGATGGGGACAGAGGAGCGGGAGTAGGGTACGAGCAGTACTTC. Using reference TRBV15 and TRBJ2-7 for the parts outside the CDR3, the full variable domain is DAMVIQNPRYQVTQFGKPVTLSCSQTLNHNVMYWYQQKSSQAPKLLFHYYDKDFNNEADTPDNFQSRRPNTSFCFLDIRSPGLGDTAMYLCATSRDGDRGAGVGYEQYFGPGTRLTVT.

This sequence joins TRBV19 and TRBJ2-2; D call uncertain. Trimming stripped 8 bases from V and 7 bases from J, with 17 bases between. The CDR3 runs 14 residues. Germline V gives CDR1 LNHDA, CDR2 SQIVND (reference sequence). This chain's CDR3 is CASRPEVMSGELFF. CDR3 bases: TGTGCCAGTCGACCGGAAGTCATGAGCGGGGAGCTGTTTTTT. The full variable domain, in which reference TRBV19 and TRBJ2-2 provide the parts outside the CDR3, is DGGITQSPKYLFRKEGQNVTLSCEQNLNHDAMYWYRQDPGQGLRLIYYSQIVNDFQKGDIAEGYSVSREKKESFPLTVTSAQKNPTAFYLCASRPEVMSGELFFGEGSRLTVL.

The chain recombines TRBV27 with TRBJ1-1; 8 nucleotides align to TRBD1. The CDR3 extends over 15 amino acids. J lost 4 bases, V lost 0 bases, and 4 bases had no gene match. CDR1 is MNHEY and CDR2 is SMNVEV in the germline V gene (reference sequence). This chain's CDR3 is CASSLSRTGSTEAFF. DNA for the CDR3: TGTGCCAGCAGTTTATCTCGGACAGGGAGCACTGAAGCTTTCTTT.

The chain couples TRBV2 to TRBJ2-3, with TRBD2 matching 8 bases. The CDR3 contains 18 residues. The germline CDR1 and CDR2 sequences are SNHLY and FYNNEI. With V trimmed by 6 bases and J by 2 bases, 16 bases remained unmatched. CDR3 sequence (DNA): TGTGCCAGCAGCCAACGCCCAGGAGCGGGGGACACCACAGATACGCAGTATTTT. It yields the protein CASSQRPGAGDTTDTQYF.

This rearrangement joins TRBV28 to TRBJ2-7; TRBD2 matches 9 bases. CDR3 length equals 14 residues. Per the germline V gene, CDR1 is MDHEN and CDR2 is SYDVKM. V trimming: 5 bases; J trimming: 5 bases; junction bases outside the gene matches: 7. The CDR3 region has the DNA TGTGCCAGCAGTCCCGCGGGGGGGCGGAACGAGCAGTACTTC. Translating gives CASSPAGGRNEQYF.

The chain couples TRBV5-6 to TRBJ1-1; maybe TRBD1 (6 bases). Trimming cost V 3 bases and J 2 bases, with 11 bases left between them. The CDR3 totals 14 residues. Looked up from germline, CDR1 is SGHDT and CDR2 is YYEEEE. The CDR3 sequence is CASSWEGTNTEAFF. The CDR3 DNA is TGTGCCAGCAGCTGGGAAGGGACAAACACTGAAGCTTTCTTT.

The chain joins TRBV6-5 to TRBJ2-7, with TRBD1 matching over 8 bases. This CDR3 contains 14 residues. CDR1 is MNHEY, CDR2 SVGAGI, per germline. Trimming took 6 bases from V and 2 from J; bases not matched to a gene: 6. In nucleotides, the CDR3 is TGTGCCAGCAGCCCAAGGACAGGGACCTACGAGCAGTACTTC. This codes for CASSPRTGTYEQYF.

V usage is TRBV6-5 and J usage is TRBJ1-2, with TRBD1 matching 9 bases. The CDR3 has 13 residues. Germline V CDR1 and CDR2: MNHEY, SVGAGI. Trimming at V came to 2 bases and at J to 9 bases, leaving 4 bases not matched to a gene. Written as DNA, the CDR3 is TGTGCCAGCAGTTACGGGACAGGGAATAGCTACACCTTC. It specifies CASSYGTGNSYTF.

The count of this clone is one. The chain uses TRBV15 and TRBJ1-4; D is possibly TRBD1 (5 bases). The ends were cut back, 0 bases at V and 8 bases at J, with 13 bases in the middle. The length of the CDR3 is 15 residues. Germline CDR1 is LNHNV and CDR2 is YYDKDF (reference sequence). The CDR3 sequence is CATSRDGAGPEKLFF. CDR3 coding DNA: TGTGCCACCAGCAGAGATGGGGCAGGGCCCGAAAAACTGTTTTTT.